A selection of T cell receptor beta chains follows, all from one sample in a study of CD8 T cells in Susac syndrome. Using its own MiXCR run on the immunoSEQ multiplex PCR reads, TCRdb lists one record per CDR3 protein. The table includes roughly 80,000 distinct CDR3 sequences, roughly 93% detected once. Sequenced input: CD8+ T cells from PBMCs. Receptors originate from a human donor in good health. Each CDR3 is given with its conserved first and last residue. D genes are given only for firm matches. Only some rows state a clone size, as once, few, many or a class for expanded clones.

.,TRBV12-3/TRBV12-4,.,TRBJ1-2,CASSTPGANYGYTF,TGTGCCAGCAGCACCCCGGGGGCGAACTATGGCTACACCTTC
TRBD1,TRBV9,few,TRBJ1-6,CASSETGTNSPLHF,TGTGCCAGCAGCGAGACAGGGACTAATTCACCCCTCCACTTT
.,TRBV9,.,TRBJ2-5,CASSVEDGLETQYF,TGTGCCAGCAGCGTAGAGGACGGCTTGGAGACCCAGTACTTC
.,TRBV11-2,.,TRBJ2-7,CASRVSSFRSSYEQYF,TGTGCCAGCAGGGTTAGTTCGTTCAGAAGCTCCTACGAGCAGTACTTC
TRBD2,TRBV7-8,.,TRBJ2-5,CASSRVLAGIRETQYF,TGTGCCAGCAGCCGAGTCCTAGCGGGAATACGGGAGACCCAGTACTTC
TRBD2,TRBV13,.,TRBJ2-7,CASNVAGATYEQYF,TGTGCCAGCAACGTAGCGGGGGCCACCTACGAGCAGTACTTC
.,TRBV4-3,.,TRBJ2-7,CASSERGSSYEQYF,TGCGCCAGCAGCGAACGGGGGAGCTCCTACGAGCAGTACTTC
.,TRBV5-1,.,TRBJ1-1,CASSLVSDSSGEAFF,TGCGCCAGCAGCTTGGTATCCGACAGTTCCGGAGAAGCTTTCTTT
TRBD2,TRBV4-3,.,TRBJ2-7,CASSRQSGGDYEQYF,TGCGCCAGCAGCCGACAAAGCGGGGGAGACTACGAGCAGTACTTC
.,TRBV9,.,TRBJ1-1,CASSVEGVTEAFF,TGTGCCAGCAGCGTAGAAGGGGTCACTGAAGCTTTCTTT
TRBD1,TRBV15,.,TRBJ1-5,CATQFVGTANQPQHF,TGTGCCACCCAGTTTGTGGGGACAGCTAATCAGCCCCAGCATTTT
TRBD2,TRBV20-1,.,TRBJ2-1,CSALVPASGGPGQFF,TGCAGTGCTCTGGTACCCGCTAGCGGGGGGCCTGGGCAGTTCTTC
.,TRBV7-9,.,TRBJ2-2,CAIPTQGPNTGELFF,TGTGCCATCCCCACCCAGGGCCCGAACACCGGGGAGCTGTTTTTT
TRBD1,TRBV19,.,TRBJ1-2,CASSIGTGPFYGYTF,TGTGCCAGTAGTATAGGGACAGGCCCTTTCTATGGCTACACCTTC
.,TRBV27,.,TRBJ1-5,CASSKGTSNQPQHF,TGTGCCAGCAGCAAAGGTACAAGCAATCAGCCCCAGCATTTT
.,TRBV6-2/TRBV6-3,.,TRBJ2-1,CASSLIPGDEQFF,TGTGCCAGCAGCCTTATCCCGGGGGATGAGCAGTTCTTC
.,TRBV27,.,TRBJ1-5,CASSPLGSTQPQHF,TGTGCCAGCAGTCCGCTGGGCTCCACTCAGCCCCAGCATTTT
.,TRBV12-3/TRBV12-4,few,TRBJ2-5,CASRPRRETQYF,TGTGCCAGCAGGCCAAGGCGAGAGACCCAGTACTTC
.,TRBV20-1,.,TRBJ1-1,CSAPMARLGMNTEAFF,TGCAGTGCTCCCATGGCGAGACTGGGAATGAACACTGAAGCTTTCTTT
.,TRBV23-1,.,TRBJ1-5,CASSLEPQHF,TGCGCCAGCAGTCTCGAGCCCCAGCATTTT
.,TRBV19,.,TRBJ1-2,CASSTGEVSGYTF,TGTGCCAGTAGTACAGGGGAAGTCAGCGGCTACACCTTC
TRBD2,TRBV9,.,TRBJ2-3,CASSVGLADSRDTQYF,TGTGCCAGCAGCGTCGGACTAGCGGACTCGAGGGATACGCAGTATTTT
.,TRBV29-1,.,TRBJ2-6,CSVRRGDGANVLTF,TGCAGCGTCAGGAGGGGGGATGGGGCCAACGTCCTGACTTTC
.,TRBV11-2,once,TRBJ2-1,CASSPPLWAEADNEQFF,TGTGCCAGCAGCCCCCCGCTTTGGGCGGAGGCAGACAATGAGCAGTTCTTC
.,TRBV27,.,TRBJ1-2,CASRRGSDGYTF,TGTGCCAGCAGAAGGGGGTCAGATGGCTACACCTTC
.,TRBV28,.,TRBJ1-5,CASSLWSSNQPQHF,TGTGCCAGCAGTTTATGGAGTAGTAATCAGCCCCAGCATTTT
TRBD1,TRBV5-6,.,TRBJ1-2,CASSLGQGMNGYTF,TGTGCCAGCAGCCTCGGACAGGGGATGAATGGCTACACCTTC
.,TRBV7-2,.,TRBJ2-1,CASSLAGSPRYNEQFF,TGTGCCAGCAGCTTAGCGGGGTCGCCAAGATACAATGAGCAGTTCTTC
.,TRBV6-5,.,TRBJ2-7,CASSYSTGAYEQYF,TGTGCCAGCAGTTACTCGACAGGCGCTTACGAGCAGTACTTC
.,TRBV28,.,TRBJ1-4,CASSLIGQNNEKLFF,TGTGCCAGCAGTTTAATCGGACAGAATAATGAAAAACTGTTTTTT